The rows below give T cell receptor beta chains drawn from one sample of a study of blood T cells in healthy people across ages. One entry per CDR3 protein results from TCRdb running MiXCR on the 5' RACE reads. The profile shows roughly 1,300,000 distinct CDR3 sequences, roughly 60% of them singletons. Sequenced input: blood. Receptors originate from a man aged 18 to 30 in good health. The CDR3 runs from the conserved cysteine through the conserved F or W. Fields, in order: D gene, clone size, V gene, J gene, CDR3 length, CDR3 DNA, CDR3 protein. The D gene is left open where the match is weak. Not every row has a clone size; where given, it reads once, few, many or a size class.

>.|.|TRBV6-2/TRBV6-3|TRBJ2-7|15
TGTGCCAGCAGTGCCAGGCCTGGGGCGAGCTACGAGCAGTACTTC
CASSARPGASYEQYF
>.|once|TRBV5-1|TRBJ2-7|12
TGCGCCAGCAGCGGGGGACGGATCGAGCAGTACTTC
CASSGGRIEQYF
>TRBD2|.|TRBV27|TRBJ2-7|15
TGTGCCAGCAGTTTATCAGGGACTAGCTCAAATGAGCAGTACTTC
CASSLSGTSSNEQYF
>TRBD1|.|TRBV20-1|TRBJ2-4|16
TGCAGTGCTAGTAATTCATGGGACAGGTCACCTCGGGAGCAGTACTTC
CSASNSWDRSPREQYF
>.|.|TRBV7-2|TRBJ2-6|17
TGTGCCAGCAGCTTATATCGCGTGAACTCTGGGGCCAACGTCCTGACTTTC
CASSLYRVNSGANVLTF
>TRBD1|few|TRBV29-1|TRBJ1-1|12
TGCAGCGTTGGGGACAGGCACCCTGCAGCTTTCTTT
CSVGDRHPAAFF
>.|.|TRBV27|TRBJ1-2|14
TGTGCCAGCAGTTACGACGGGTTTTCTAATGGCTACACCTTC
CASSYDGFSNGYTF
>.|.|TRBV7-9|TRBJ2-7|12
TGTGCCAGCAGCTTACAGGCTCGCGAGCAGTACTTC
CASSLQAREQYF
>.|.|TRBV25-1|TRBJ1-2|13
TGTGCCAGCAGTGAACGAATAGAGTGGGGCTACACCTTC
CASSERIEWGYTF
>TRBD2|.|TRBV11-2|TRBJ2-7|14
TGTGCCAGCAGCCAGGGGACTAGCGGGGGCCTAGGGTACTTC
CASSQGTSGGLGYF
>.|few|TRBV19|TRBJ2-7|13
TGTGCCAGTAGTAAGGACCCTCCGGACGAGCAGTACTTC
CASSKDPPDEQYF
>.|.|TRBV11-3|TRBJ2-1|15
TGTGCCAGCAGCTTTGGGGGGAGCCTATACAATGAGCAGTTCTTC
CASSFGGSLYNEQFF
>.|few|TRBV6-5|TRBJ1-5|13
TGTGCCAGCAGTCCCGGGATTAATCAGCCCCAGCATTTT
CASSPGINQPQHF
>TRBD2|few|TRBV28|TRBJ2-3|16
TGTGCCAGCAGCCGGAAACTAGCGGGGTCGACAGATACGCAGTATTTT
CASSRKLAGSTDTQYF
>TRBD1|.|TRBV4-1|TRBJ2-7|15
TGCGCCAGCAGCCAAGATTCTCGGACAGGCTACGAGCAGTACTTC
CASSQDSRTGYEQYF
>.|.|TRBV27|TRBJ1-1|15
TGTGCCAGCAGTTCCCCACCTGGAGGGGTAACTGAAGCTTTCTTT
CASSSPPGGVTEAFF
>TRBD2|.|TRBV4-3|TRBJ2-3|16
TGCGCCAGCAGCCAAATAGCGGGGGGAGGTACAGATACGCAGTATTTT
CASSQIAGGGTDTQYF
>.|.|TRBV20-1|TRBJ2-1|13
TGCAGTGCTAGAGATAATTCCCGTAATGAGCAGTTCTTC
CSARDNSRNEQFF
>.|few|TRBV20-1|TRBJ1-5|14
TGCAGTGCTCATCCAGGGGTGGACAATCAGCCCCAGCATTTT
CSAHPGVDNQPQHF
>.|few|TRBV5-1|TRBJ2-5|14
TGCGCCAGCAGCTTGTTGGGGGACCAAGAGACCCAGTACTTC
CASSLLGDQETQYF
>.|.|TRBV20-1|TRBJ1-2|12
TGCAGTGCTAGAGATCGAGAGGGCAGGGACACCTTC
CSARDREGRDTF
>TRBD2|.|TRBV4-3|TRBJ2-2|17
TGCGCCAGCAGCCAAGGTCGGGGGGATCTGTACACCGGGGAGCTGTTTTTT
CASSQGRGDLYTGELFF
>TRBD1|.|TRBV10-2|TRBJ2-5|13
TGCGCCAGCACCAACAGGGGAAAGGAGACCCAGTACTTC
CASTNRGKETQYF
>.|.|TRBV7-9|TRBJ2-3|16
TGTGCCAGCAGCTTAGATGGTTCGACAGGCACAGATACGCAGTATTTT
CASSLDGSTGTDTQYF
>TRBD2|.|TRBV7-9|TRBJ2-3|18
TGTGCCAGCAGCTTGGGACAAGCGGGAGGGCCCAGCACAGATACGCAGTATTTT
CASSLGQAGGPSTDTQYF
>TRBD1|few|TRBV4-1|TRBJ2-5|17
TGCGCCAGCAGCCAAGATCGTGGCAGGGGGCATGGGGAGACCCAGTACTTC
CASSQDRGRGHGETQYF
>TRBD1|.|TRBV12-3/TRBV12-4|TRBJ1-2|17
TGTGCCAGCAGTTTAGGCTCCGGGACAGGGGCGAGCTATGGCTACACCTTC
CASSLGSGTGASYGYTF
>TRBD2|.|TRBV6-1|TRBJ2-3|16
TGTGCCAGCTCACGCATTGCTAGCGGGAGTACGGATACGCAGTATTTT
CASSRIASGSTDTQYF
>TRBD2|few|TRBV29-1|TRBJ2-7|12
TGCAGCGTAGAACTAGCGGCCGACGAGCAGTACTTC
CSVELAADEQYF
>.|few|TRBV7-2|TRBJ2-6|17
TGTGCCAGCAGCTTAGCGTGGTATGACTCTGGGGCCAACGTCCTGACTTTC
CASSLAWYDSGANVLTF
>.|.|TRBV6-1|TRBJ2-1|17
TGTGCCAGCAGCCGCCTGAAGCGGGCTAACTCCTACAATGAGCAGTTCTTC
CASSRLKRANSYNEQFF
>.|.|TRBV2|TRBJ2-7|12
TGTGCCAGCATGGGTCAGCTCTACGAGCAGTACTTC
CASMGQLYEQYF
>TRBD2|.|TRBV7-2|TRBJ2-1|14
TGTGCCAGCAGCTTAGATACTAGCGGGAGGGAGCAGTTCTTC
CASSLDTSGREQFF
>TRBD2|few|TRBV7-9|TRBJ2-7|14
TGTGCCAGCAGCTTAAAAGGCGGGGGCTACGAGCAGTACTTC
CASSLKGGGYEQYF
>TRBD1|.|TRBV20-1|TRBJ2-4|14
TGCAGTGCCAGAACAGGGGGGAATGGCAATGAGCAGTACTTC
CSARTGGNGNEQYF
>TRBD2|.|TRBV10-3|TRBJ2-1|18
TGTGCCATCAGTGGGCCAGCGGGAGGGCCAGAATACTACAATGAGCAGTTCTTC
CAISGPAGGPEYYNEQFF
>TRBD1|.|TRBV27|TRBJ1-2|14
TGTGCCAGCTCACCGGGACAGGGCCTCTATGGCTACACCTTC
CASSPGQGLYGYTF
>TRBD2|.|TRBV6-6|TRBJ2-5|16
TGTGCCAGCAGTTACTATCTAGCGGGAGGAACGGGTGAGCAGTACTTC
CASSYYLAGGTGEQYF
>TRBD1|.|TRBV2|TRBJ1-2|13
TGTGCCAATCAACCAGGGGGCTCGAATGGCTACACCTTC
CANQPGGSNGYTF
>.|.|TRBV19|TRBJ1-2|14
TGTGCCAGTAGTGACATGGTGGTTGGCTATGGCTACACCTTC
CASSDMVVGYGYTF
>.|few|TRBV24-1|TRBJ2-5|11
TGTGCCACCAAGTGTCGGGAGACCCAGTACTTC
CATKCRETQYF
>TRBD1|.|TRBV25-1|TRBJ1-1|14
TGTGCCAGCAAAGGACAGGGGACTGGAACTGAAGCTTTCTTT
CASKGQGTGTEAFF
>.|few|TRBV10-3|TRBJ2-3|14
TGTGCCATCAGCGAGAGCCTAGACACAGATACGCAGTATTTT
CAISESLDTDTQYF
>.|few|TRBV4-3|TRBJ1-2|15
TGCGCCAGCAGCCCCGTGGGGGGGTCGACTCGAGGCTACACCTTC
CASSPVGGSTRGYTF
>.|.|TRBV3-1|TRBJ2-3|14
TGTGCCAGCAGCCAACGCGGACGGGCAGATACGCAGTATTTT
CASSQRGRADTQYF
>.|few|TRBV27|TRBJ2-7|15
TGTGCCAGCCGAGCAGGCGCTAATCTTCCCTACGAGCAGTACTTC
CASRAGANLPYEQYF
>.|.|TRBV19|TRBJ2-7|15
TGTGCCAGTAGTCCCCAACCCCAGGGGAACAGCGAGCAGTACTTC
CASSPQPQGNSEQYF
>.|once|TRBV10-3|TRBJ2-3|15
TGTGCCATCAGCGTACTAGGGGAGGGCACAGATACGCAGTATTTT
CAISVLGEGTDTQYF